What follows is one T cell receptor (beta chain) and its context. Antigen unknown. V was trimmed by 7 bases and J by 3 bases, leaving 12 bases between them. Germline values: CDR1 SNHLY, CDR2 FYNNEI. This CDR3 region has 13 residues. The data originate from a study of T cells in Graves' hyperthyroidism and ophthalmopathy. Whole-study results and caveats: Most clonotypes expanded in the thyroid (above 0.001) were also present in blood. Classification by a 13 V-J model distinguished ophthalmopathy from stable hyperthyroidism.

Amplified regions were TCR beta CDR3 sequences from RNA transcripts. The HTBI primer set was used in a first-round RT-PCR of the TCR CDR3. MiXCR, applied by TCRdb to the multiplex PCR reads, yields one record per CDR3 protein. The repertoire holds about 510,000 distinct CDR3 sequences, with 46% as singletons. The chain couples TRBV2 to TRBJ1-1; D gene unclear. The source is an adult woman with Graves' disease, either hyperthyroidism or ophthalmopathy (not recorded which). The sample consisted of peripheral blood or thyroid tissue (not recorded which). The CDR3 coding sequence is TGTGCCAGCACTCCTCGGGTAGACACTGAAGCTTTCTTT. It yields the protein CASTPRVDTEAFF.